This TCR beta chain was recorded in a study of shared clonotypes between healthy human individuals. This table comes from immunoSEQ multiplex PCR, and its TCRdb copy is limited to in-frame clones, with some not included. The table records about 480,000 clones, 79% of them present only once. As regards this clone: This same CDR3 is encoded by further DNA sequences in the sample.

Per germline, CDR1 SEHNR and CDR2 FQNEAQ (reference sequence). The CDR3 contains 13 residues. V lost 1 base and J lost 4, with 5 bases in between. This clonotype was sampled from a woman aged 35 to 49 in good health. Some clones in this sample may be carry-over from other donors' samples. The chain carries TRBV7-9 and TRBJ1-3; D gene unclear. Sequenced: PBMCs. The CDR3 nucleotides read TGTGCCAGCAGCTTAGGGTCCGGAAACACCATATATTTT. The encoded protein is CASSLGSGNTIYF.